The entry that follows covers one TCR beta chain sequence. Germline assignment: CDR1 SGHNT and CDR2 YYREEE (reference sequence). The CDR3 totals 19 residues. Trimming cost V 1 base and J 3 bases; bases outside gene matches: 17. This sample is part of a study of blood T cell repertoires in COVID-19. Study at large: Specimens from acute and convalescent COVID-19 originated in the United States, Italy and Spain. T cells, B-cell-depleted T cells, or PBMCs provided the cDNA or gDNA that served as material.

The data were produced by immunoSEQ multiplex PCR, yet TCRdb's version contains in-frame clones alone and is incomplete. The sample holds 100,000 to 120,000 clones; roughly 76% are singletons and the top ten take around a tenth. The J gene is TRBJ2-7, the V gene TRBV5-4; 9 positions match TRBD1. The TCR sequence derives from a woman between 65 and 79 years old with acute or convalescent COVID-19. Sequenced material: peripheral blood. The CDR3 DNA follows: TGTGCCAGCAGCTTGCTACCGGGACAGGGATTTGGTGGTGACTACGAGCAGTACTTC. Translating it yields CASSLLPGQGFGGDYEQYF. The full variable domain, in which reference TRBV5-4 and TRBJ2-7 provide the parts outside the CDR3, is ETGVTQSPTHLIKTRGQQVTLRCSSQSGHNTVSWYQQALGQGPQFIFQYYREEENGRGNFPPRFSGLQFPNYSSELNVNALELDDSALYLCASSLLPGQGFGGDYEQYFGPGTRLTVT.